These 32 T cell receptor beta chains originate from one sample sequenced in a study of blood T cell repertoires in COVID-19. Some clones are missing from TCRdb's copy, which holds only in-frame ones; the method was immunoSEQ multiplex PCR. The sample lists some 190,000 clones, 80% to 90% occurring once. Sample: peripheral blood. These receptors all stem from a man younger than 45 with acute or convalescent COVID-19.

The chain employs TRBV20-1 and TRBJ2-3, with 9 bases that match TRBD2. Trimming at V came to 3 bases and at J to 3 bases, leaving 7 bases not matched to a gene. The CDR3 contains 15 residues. Germline V lookup: CDR1 DFQATT, CDR2 SNEGSKA (reference sequence). Here the CDR3 DNA reads TGCAGTGCTAGTCGCGGGGGGGCCGAGACAGATACGCAGTATTTT. This gives the protein CSASRGGAETDTQYF.

A few counts support this clone. The chain combines TRBV7-2 with TRBJ1-2; a possible D gene is TRBD1 (5 bases). CDR1 SGHTA and CDR2 FQGNSA come from the germline V gene. The CDR3 covers 15 residues. V lost 4 bases and J lost 6, with 18 bases in between. CDR3 protein: CASSSSRQGTDGYTF. Here the CDR3 DNA reads TGTGCCAGCAGCTCATCACGCCAGGGTACCGATGGCTACACCTTC.

This clone has only one observation. The gene calls are TRBV5-5 and TRBJ2-5; tentatively, D is TRBD2 (5 bases). Between the trimmed V and J ends, which lost 0 bases and 1 base, there was a span of 7 bases. CDR3 length equals 14 residues. From germline, CDR1 is SGHKS and CDR2 YYEKEE (reference sequence). CDR3 coding DNA: TGTGCCAGCAGCTTGGGAGCGGTCCAAGAGACCCAGTACTTC. As protein: CASSLGAVQETQYF. Complete variable domain (other parts from reference TRBV5-5 and TRBJ2-5): DAGVTQSPTHLIKTRGQQVTLRCSPISGHKSVSWYQQVLGQGPQFIFQYYEKEERGRGNFPDRFSARQFPNYSSELNVNALLLGDSALYLCASSLGAVQETQYFGPGTRLLVL.

The chain combines TRBV7-3 with TRBJ2-1, with 10 bases fitting TRBD2. V lost 4 bases to trimming and J lost 5 bases; unmatched junction nucleotides: 2. CDR3 length: 14 residues. The germline gives CDR1 SGHTA, CDR2 FQGTGA. CDR3: CASSSSGGDNEQFF. The CDR3 DNA follows: TGTGCCAGCAGCTCGAGCGGGGGGGACAATGAGCAGTTCTTC.

This clone is a singleton in its sample. The V call is TRBV7-2, the J call TRBJ2-2; D unclear. Germline V gives CDR1 SGHTA, CDR2 FQGNSA. CDR3 length equals 12 residues. Trimming left V 4 bases short and J 3 bases short, with 3 bases between. The chain's CDR3 is CASSSYTGELFF. The DNA of the CDR3 is TGTGCCAGCAGCTCATACACCGGGGAGCTGTTTTTT.

V usage is TRBV29-1 and J usage is TRBJ2-5; 8 nucleotides agree with TRBD1. V lost 7 bases and J lost 2; bases outside the gene matches: 15. This CDR3 region has 16 residues. Looked up from germline, CDR1 is SQVTM and CDR2 is ANQGSEA. The CDR3 protein is CSASPIWTGRQETQYF. The CDR3, as DNA: TGCAGCGCTTCCCCCATCTGGACAGGGAGGCAAGAGACCCAGTACTTC.

The J gene is TRBJ2-1, the V gene TRBV5-6; no firm D call. This CDR3 is built from 12 residues. Germline V CDR1 and CDR2: SGHDT, YYEEEE. The V end was cut by 6 bases, the J end by 7 bases, with 11 bases between. The CDR3 region is CASMERRNEQFF. The CDR3 nucleotides are TGTGCCAGCATGGAGAGAAGGAATGAGCAGTTCTTC.

J is TRBJ2-7 and V is TRBV19; 7 bases line up with TRBD1. The germline gives CDR1 LNHDA, CDR2 SQIVND (reference sequence). The CDR3 covers 15 residues. Trimming cost V 3 bases and J 5 bases; bases outside gene matches: 10. The CDR3 is CASSMRRGLLHEQYF. The DNA for the CDR3 is TGTGCCAGTAGTATGCGAAGGGGGCTTCTCCACGAGCAGTACTTC.

The chain combines TRBV6-4 with TRBJ2-1; 13 nucleotides agree with TRBD2. This CDR3 region has 15 residues. Germline CDR1 reads MRHNA; CDR2 reads SNTAGT. The J segment lost 6 bases and the V segment lost 2 bases, leaving 1 base of the junction unmatched. CDR3 coding DNA: TGTGCCAGCAGTGACACTAGCGGGGGGGCCAATGAGCAGTTCTTC. Translating gives CASSDTSGGANEQFF.

This rearrangement joins TRBV30 to TRBJ2-3; D is unresolved. Trimming took 3 bases from V and 2 from J, leaving 6 bases between them. CDR1 GTSNPN and CDR2 SVGIG come from the germline V gene (reference sequence). The length of the CDR3 is 12 residues. The CDR3 here is CAWSSLTDTQYF. CDR3 nucleotides: TGTGCCTGGAGCTCCCTCACAGATACGCAGTATTTT.

The chain recombines TRBV30 with TRBJ2-2; TRBD1 aligns across 9 bases. There are 15 residues in the CDR3. Germline values: CDR1 GTSNPN, CDR2 SVGIG (reference sequence). V lost 0 bases, J lost 5 bases, and 4 bases stayed unmatched. The CDR3 loop is CAWSVAGTGTGELFF. The CDR3 region has the DNA TGTGCCTGGAGTGTAGCCGGGACAGGGACCGGGGAGCTGTTTTTT.

This chain connects TRBV5-1 to TRBJ1-6; possible D gene TRBD1, 5 bases. V lost 4 bases to trimming and J lost 7 bases, with 9 bases between them. The CDR3 runs to 13 residues. The V gene's germline CDR1 is SGHRS and CDR2 YFSETQ. This chain's CDR3 is CASSPGGNSPLHF. The CDR3 DNA sequence: TGCGCCAGCAGCCCCGGGGGAAATTCACCCCTCCACTTT. The whole variable domain, filled in from reference TRBV5-1 and TRBJ1-6, reads KAGVTQTPRYLIKTRGQQVTLSCSPISGHRSVSWYQQTPGQGLQFLFEYFSETQRNKGNFPGRFSGRQFSNSRSEMNVSTLELGDSALYLCASSPGGNSPLHFGNGTRLTVT.

The J gene is TRBJ1-6, the V gene TRBV5-1, with D uncertain. Germline CDR1 reads SGHRS; CDR2 reads YFSETQ. The CDR3 is 16 amino acids. Trimming left V 0 bases short and J 10 bases short, with 17 bases between. CDR3 in DNA: TGCGCCAGCAGCTTGGTTACTCCAACGGGAGGGTCACCCCTCCACTTT. Its translation: CASSLVTPTGGSPLHF.

This rearrangement joins TRBV5-1 to TRBJ2-1, with unresolved D. The CDR3 is 16 amino acids. V shed 1 base and J shed 0 bases, with 11 bases lying between them. CDR1 is SGHRS and CDR2 is YFSETQ in the germline V gene. The CDR3 DNA reads TGCGCCAGCAGCTTGAGCACGGGTTTCTCCTACAATGAGCAGTTCTTC. Translated: CASSLSTGFSYNEQFF.

J is TRBJ2-2 and V is TRBV13, with 11 bases fitting TRBD1. The germline V gene encodes CDR1 PRHDT and CDR2 FYEKMQ (reference sequence). Trimming at V came to 8 bases and at J to 1 base, leaving 6 bases not matched to a gene. The CDR3 has 16 residues. The CDR3 region is CASSRGTGGNTGELFF. The CDR3 DNA reads TGTGCCAGCTCTAGGGGGACAGGGGGGAACACCGGGGAGCTGTTTTTT.

A single count supports this clone. The chain employs TRBV6-2 or TRBV6-3 and TRBJ2-7, with D possibly being TRBD2 (5 bases). With 2 bases removed from V and 6 bases from J, the gap between germline ends came to 11 bases. In germline, CDR1 is MNHEY, CDR2 SVGEGT. This CDR3 contains 13 residues. The CDR3 reads CASSYDGSAEQYF. CDR3 nucleotides: TGTGCCAGCAGTTACGATGGGAGCGCCGAGCAGTACTTC.

This chain joins TRBV19 and TRBJ1-5; D is possibly TRBD1 (6 bases). This CDR3 is 14 amino acids long. In germline, CDR1 is LNHDA, CDR2 SQIVND (reference sequence). The V end was cut by 2 bases, the J end by 3 bases, with 8 bases between. This CDR3 is CASSIQGNNQPQHF. CDR3 coding DNA: TGTGCCAGTAGTATACAGGGGAACAATCAGCCCCAGCATTTT.

In its sample, this clone was seen once. The chain carries TRBV5-4 and TRBJ1-1; no definite D call. Deletions cut 4 bases from V and 0 bases from J, with 13 bases between. CDR1 SGHNT and CDR2 YYREEE come from the germline V gene (reference sequence). The CDR3 contains 15 residues. The CDR3 region has the DNA TGTGCCAGCAGCCGAACCGACAAAATGAACACTGAAGCTTTCTTT. Protein product: CASSRTDKMNTEAFF.

This chain uses TRBV11-1 with TRBJ2-5, with TRBD1 matching over 7 bases. The CDR3 totals 14 residues. J gave up 7 bases and V 6 bases, and 11 bases lay outside the gene matches. CDR1 and CDR2 (germline): SGHAT, FQDESV (reference sequence). The CDR3 coding sequence is TGTGCCAGCAGTAACGGGGTCTCAGGGGGGACCCAGTACTTC. Protein sequence: CASSNGVSGGTQYF.

The CDR3 DNA reads TGTGCCAGCAGCTTAGTCCCAGGCAACTATGGCTACACCTTC. Encoded protein: CASSLVPGNYGYTF. This sequence joins TRBV7-3 and TRBJ1-2; D is unclear. CDR3 length equals 14 residues. The germline V and J ends were trimmed by 2 bases and 2 bases, with 9 bases remaining between them. Germline loops: CDR1 SGHTA, CDR2 FQGTGA.

The rearrangement links TRBV6-5 to TRBJ2-7; 8 bases are shared with TRBD1. CDR1 is MNHEY and CDR2 is SVGAGI in the germline V gene. This CDR3 comprises 14 residues. After removal of 6 bases from V and 3 bases from J, the junction contained 7 bases not matched to a gene. The CDR3 DNA sequence: TGTGCCAGCAGCCGAACCGACAGGGGCTACGAGCAGTACTTC. Protein sequence: CASSRTDRGYEQYF.

This clone was counted between two and nine times. The J gene is TRBJ1-5, the V gene TRBV6-5, with TRBD1 matching 7 bases. The germline gives CDR1 MNHEY, CDR2 SVGAGI. J gave up 4 bases and V 4 bases, and 7 bases lay outside the gene matches. The CDR3 has 15 amino acids. CDR3: CASSSRQGSNQPQHF. For the CDR3, the DNA is TGTGCCAGCAGTTCCCGACAGGGAAGTAATCAGCCCCAGCATTTT.

The rearrangement joins TRBV5-6 to TRBJ2-5, with 7 bases lining up with TRBD2. Germline-derived CDR1 and CDR2 are SGHDT and YYEEEE. J was trimmed by 5 bases and V by 5 bases; bases with no gene match: 12. The CDR3 has 15 residues. CDR3 nucleotides: TGTGCCAGCAGAAGGTCCCAATGGGGAGGGGAGACCCAGTACTTC. Residues: CASRRSQWGGETQYF.

The chain has TRBV7-2 and TRBJ2-7, with D possibly being TRBD1 (6 bases). The CDR3 extends over 14 amino acids. V was cut by 5 bases and J by 0 bases, with 11 bases left in between. Per the germline V gene, CDR1 is SGHTA and CDR2 is FQGNSA. The CDR3 sequence is CASSRDMSSYEQYF. The CDR3 nucleotides read TGTGCCAGCAGCCGGGACATGAGCTCCTACGAGCAGTACTTC.

This clone was counted between two and nine times. This rearrangement joins TRBV7-9 to TRBJ1-6, with D perhaps TRBD1 (6 bases). V was pared by 5 bases and J by 6 bases, with 17 bases between. Per the germline V gene, CDR1 is SEHNR and CDR2 is FQNEAQ (reference sequence). The CDR3 extends over 16 amino acids. CDR3 protein: CASSPGHTGFNSPLHF. The CDR3 nucleotides are TGTGCCAGCAGCCCAGGGCACACAGGGTTTAATTCACCCCTCCACTTT.

The J gene is TRBJ1-2, the V gene TRBV28, with D possibly being TRBD1 (6 bases). CDR1 and CDR2 (germline): MDHEN, SYDVKM. The CDR3 has 15 residues. V lost 1 base, J lost 7 bases, and 16 bases lay in between. The chain's CDR3 is CASSLYPKTGAGYTF. The CDR3 nucleotides read TGTGCCAGCAGTTTATATCCGAAGACAGGTGCTGGCTACACCTTC.

The chain recombines TRBV6-5 with TRBJ1-4; no reliable D call. The CDR3 sequence is 14 residues long. Per the germline V gene, CDR1 is MNHEY and CDR2 is SVGAGI. Deletions cut 8 bases from V and 3 bases from J, with 13 bases between. CDR3 region: CASLIERANEKLFF. The CDR3 DNA reads as TGTGCCAGCTTAATTGAGCGGGCTAATGAAAAACTGTTTTTT.

J is TRBJ1-2 and V is TRBV6-1; D is undetermined. CDR1 MNHNS and CDR2 SASEGT come from the germline V gene. The CDR3 sequence is 14 residues long. V gave up 0 bases and J gave up 8 bases, with 13 bases separating them. Here the CDR3 DNA reads TGTGCCAGCAGTGAAGCCACACCGAGGCAAGGCTACACCTTC. It codes for CASSEATPRQGYTF.

The chain combines TRBV5-1 with TRBJ1-1; a weak D match, TRBD1 (6 bases). Trimming removed 9 bases at V and 2 bases at J, with 17 bases between. The CDR3 has 14 amino acids. Germline V lookup: CDR1 SGHRS, CDR2 YFSETQ. The CDR3: CATRSDSLNTEAFF. The DNA of the CDR3 is TGCGCCACTCGGTCGGACAGCTTAAACACTGAAGCTTTCTTT. Variable domain in full (rest from reference TRBV5-1 and TRBJ1-1): KAGVTQTPRYLIKTRGQQVTLSCSPISGHRSVSWYQQTPGQGLQFLFEYFSETQRNKGNFPGRFSGRQFSNSRSEMNVSTLELGDSALYLCATRSDSLNTEAFFGQGTRLTVV.

This clone came up once. The V gene is TRBV18, the J gene TRBJ1-4, with 7 nucleotides matching TRBD1. Germline CDR1 reads KGHSH; CDR2 reads LQKENI. The CDR3 length is 13 residues. The V segment lost 6 bases and the J segment 4 bases; nucleotides outside the gene matches: 2. CDR3 in DNA: TGTGCCAGCTCGGGACAGAATAATGAAAAACTGTTTTTT. Translation gives CASSGQNNEKLFF.

Written as DNA, the CDR3 is TGTGCCAGCAGAGGGACAGGGGTAAATTCACCCCTCCACTTT. Amino acids: CASRGTGVNSPLHF. This chain links TRBV6-5 with TRBJ1-6, with 10 bases lining up with TRBD1. The ends lost 6 bases at V and 7 bases at J; junction bases unmatched: 3. Germline CDR1 MNHEY, CDR2 SVGAGI. This CDR3 has 14 residues.

The V gene is TRBV10-2, the J gene TRBJ1-1; 11 bases map to TRBD1. V lost 6 bases and J lost 3; bases outside the gene matches: 3. The CDR3 totals 14 residues. CDR1 and CDR2 from the germline V gene are WSHSY and SAAADI. DNA of the CDR3: TGCGCCAGCAGGGGGACAGGGGGATACACTGAAGCTTTCTTT. Protein: CASRGTGGYTEAFF.